One and the same sample provided the 14 T cell receptor beta chains below, sequenced in a study of T cells in localized non-small cell lung cancer. The protocol was immunoSEQ multiplex PCR, while the TCRdb copy is restricted to in-frame clones and leaves out a portion. In the table there are approximately 30,000 clones, under 95% of which are singletons. Sequenced material: peripheral blood mononuclear cells, taken before any cancer treatment. The receptors were sampled from a female donor over 55 with stage II lung adenocarcinoma.

Details on this clone: One junction end disagrees with the germline gene, perhaps due to a read error. The chain couples TRBV5-1 to TRBJ2-7; 7 positions match TRBD1. The CDR3 is 12 amino acids. Per germline, CDR1 SGHRS and CDR2 YFSETQ. DNA of the CDR3: TGCGCCAGCAGCTTGGGATCAGGGGGTTTTTGGTTC. Translating gives CASSLGSGGFWF.

On this clone: In this CDR3 the conserved last residue, phenylalanine or tryptophan, is missing, so a read error is likely. The chain joins TRBV4-1 to TRBJ1-2; no firm D call. This CDR3 has 14 residues. Looked up from germline, CDR1 is MGHRA and CDR2 is YSYEKL. V lost 0 bases and J lost 2, with 7 bases in between. The CDR3 here is CASSQDLGNYGYTL. CDR3 sequence (DNA): TGCGCCAGCAGCCAAGATTTGGGCAACTATGGCTACACCCTC.

This chain uses TRBV5-4 with TRBJ2-1; maybe TRBD2 (8 bases). Germline V CDR1 and CDR2: SGHNT, YYREEE (reference sequence). The ends were cut back, 3 bases at V and 0 bases at J, with 13 bases in the middle. CDR3 length equals 16 residues. The CDR3 sequence: CASSSREGASYNEQFF. DNA of the CDR3: TGTGCCAGCAGCTCCCGGGAGGGGGCCTCCTACAATGAGCAGTTCTTC.

The gene calls are TRBV10-1 and TRBJ1-1; TRBD1 is a possible D gene (6 bases). Germline loops: CDR1 WNHNN, CDR2 SYGVQD (reference sequence). Trimming cost V 0 bases and J 4 bases, with 9 bases left between them. The CDR3 is made up of 14 amino acids. The CDR3 sequence: CASSESTGGTEAFF. CDR3 nucleotides: TGCGCCAGCAGTGAGTCGACAGGAGGCACTGAAGCTTTCTTT.

The V gene is TRBV4-1, the J gene TRBJ1-1; 7 bases line up with TRBD1. The CDR3 totals 14 residues. Trimming took 3 bases from V and 3 from J; bases not matched to a gene: 4. Per the germline V gene, CDR1 is MGHRA and CDR2 is YSYEKL. CDR3 protein: CASSHAGTDTEAFF. DNA for the CDR3: TGCGCCAGCAGCCATGCCGGGACAGACACTGAAGCTTTCTTT.

This clone was picked up a small number of times. The chain recombines TRBV10-2 with TRBJ1-2; 9 bases are a match to TRBD1. Germline loops: CDR1 WSHSY, CDR2 SAAADI. J was trimmed by 3 bases and V by 5 bases; bases with no gene match: 4. The CDR3 loop spans 14 amino acids. The CDR3 loop reads CASSKTGGDYGYTF. Here the CDR3 DNA reads TGCGCCAGCAGTAAGACAGGGGGTGACTATGGCTACACCTTC.

The gene calls are TRBV10-3 and TRBJ2-1, with TRBD2 as a possible D gene (5 bases). Trimming cost V 3 bases and J 13 bases, with 10 bases left between them. This CDR3 has 11 amino acids. Germline V gene data show CDR1 as ENHRY and CDR2 as SYGVKD. This CDR3 is CAISEDREQFF. DNA of the CDR3: TGTGCCATCAGTGAAGATCGGGAACAGTTCTTC.

The chain is built from TRBV27 and TRBJ2-3; 9 nucleotides agree with TRBD2. J was trimmed by 0 bases and V by 4 bases; bases with no gene match: 17. The germline V gene has CDR1 MNHEY and CDR2 SMNVEV (reference sequence). The CDR3 is 20 amino acids. CDR3: CASSSNPSLIAGVSTDTQYF. The CDR3 nucleotides read TGTGCCAGCAGTTCGAATCCCTCCCTAATAGCGGGGGTTAGCACAGATACGCAGTATTTT.

The rearrangement uses TRBV2 and TRBJ1-4; no clear D gene. The V gene's germline CDR1 is SNHLY and CDR2 FYNNEI. The CDR3 has 14 residues. The V gene lost 0 bases and the J gene lost 4 bases, with 6 bases spanning the gap. The DNA for the CDR3 is TGTGCCAGCAGTGAAGCTACCCGTAATGAAAAACTGTTTTTT. Translated: CASSEATRNEKLFF. The whole variable domain, filled in from reference TRBV2 and TRBJ1-4, reads EPEVTQTPSHQVTQMGQEVILRCVPISNHLYFYWYRQILGQKVEFLVSFYNNEISEKSEIFDDQFSVERPDGSNFTLKIRSTKLEDSAMYFCASSEATRNEKLFFGSGTQLSVL.

With respect to this clone: The same CDR3 also results from other DNA sequences found in this sample. The chain is built from TRBV5-1 and TRBJ1-2; D perhaps matches TRBD1 (6 bases). The V gene's germline CDR1 is SGHRS and CDR2 YFSETQ. The CDR3 has 14 amino acids. Trimming stripped 4 bases from V and 7 bases from J, with 17 bases between. DNA for the CDR3: TGCGCCAGCAGCCCACTGGGGGGGCAGGGTGGCTACACCTTC. This encodes CASSPLGGQGGYTF.

The J gene is TRBJ1-2, the V gene TRBV6-1, with TRBD1 matching 7 bases. The V and J ends lost 1 base and 9 bases, in that order; junction bases with no gene match: 5. Germline CDR1 MNHNS, CDR2 SASEGT. The CDR3 contains 13 residues. The CDR3 sequence is CASSEGQGRSYTF. The CDR3 DNA sequence: TGTGCCAGCAGTGAAGGACAGGGTAGGAGCTACACCTTC.

This clone appeared once. One junction end disagrees with the germline gene, perhaps due to a read error. V is TRBV5-1 and J is TRBJ1-3, with D perhaps TRBD1 (5 bases). This CDR3 comprises 9 residues. Looked up from germline, CDR1 is SGHRS and CDR2 is YFSETQ. The CDR3 loop is CASSLNGDF. DNA for the CDR3: TGCGCCAGCAGCCTTAACGGGGACTTC. The full variable domain, rest sourced from reference TRBV5-1 and TRBJ1-3, is KAGVTQTPRYLIKTRGQQVTLSCSPISGHRSVSWYQQTPGQGLQFLFEYFSETQRNKGNFPGRFSGRQFSNSRSEMNVSTLELGDSALYLCASSLNGDFGEGSWLTVV.

The gene calls are TRBV5-5 and TRBJ1-1; no definite D call. V lost 4 bases and J 4 bases, leaving 11 bases between the germline ends. Per germline, CDR1 SGHKS and CDR2 YYEKEE (reference sequence). The CDR3 totals 13 residues. This CDR3 reads CASSPPRATEAFF. The CDR3 bases are TGTGCCAGCAGCCCCCCCCGGGCCACTGAAGCTTTCTTT.

The V and J genes are TRBV5-6 and TRBJ2-2; a possible D gene is TRBD1 (5 bases). Deletions cut 3 bases from V and 4 bases from J, with 16 bases between. This CDR3 is 16 amino acids long. Per germline, CDR1 SGHDT and CDR2 YYEEEE. CDR3 amino acids: CASSSPRQGPTGELFF. The CDR3 nucleotides read TGTGCCAGCAGCTCCCCTCGCCAGGGCCCCACCGGGGAGCTGTTTTTT.